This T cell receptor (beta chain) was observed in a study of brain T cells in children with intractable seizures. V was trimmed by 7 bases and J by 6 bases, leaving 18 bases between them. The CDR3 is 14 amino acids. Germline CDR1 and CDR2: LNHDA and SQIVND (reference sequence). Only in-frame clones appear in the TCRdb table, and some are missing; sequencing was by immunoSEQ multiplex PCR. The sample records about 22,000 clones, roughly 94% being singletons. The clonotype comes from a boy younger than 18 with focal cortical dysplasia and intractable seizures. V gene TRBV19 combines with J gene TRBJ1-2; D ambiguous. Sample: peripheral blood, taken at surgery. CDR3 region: CASISPGKRHGYTF. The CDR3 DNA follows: TGTGCCAGTATCTCTCCGGGGAAGAGACATGGCTACACCTTC. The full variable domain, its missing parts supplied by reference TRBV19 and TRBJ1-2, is DGGITQSPKYLFRKEGQNVTLSCEQNLNHDAMYWYRQDPGQGLRLIYYSQIVNDFQKGDIAEGYSVSREKKESFPLTVTSAQKNPTAFYLCASISPGKRHGYTFGSGTRLTVV.